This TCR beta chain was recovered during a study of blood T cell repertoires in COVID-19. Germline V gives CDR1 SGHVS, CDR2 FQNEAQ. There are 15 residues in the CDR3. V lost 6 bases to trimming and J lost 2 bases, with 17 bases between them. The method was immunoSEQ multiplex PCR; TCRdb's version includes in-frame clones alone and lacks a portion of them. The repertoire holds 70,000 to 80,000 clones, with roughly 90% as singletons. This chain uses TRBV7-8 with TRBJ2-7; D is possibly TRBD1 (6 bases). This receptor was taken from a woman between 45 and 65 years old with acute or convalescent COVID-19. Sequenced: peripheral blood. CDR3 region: CASRSTPRDTYEQYF. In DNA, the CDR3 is TGTGCCAGCAGATCTACCCCGAGGGACACCTACGAGCAGTACTTC.